Below, 2 T cell receptor beta chains from the same sample are listed, as sequenced in a study of beta chain features in type 1 diabetes. The whole isolated RNA underwent reverse transcription, so sequencing captured expressed TCRB transcripts. Produced via immunoSEQ multiplex PCR; TCRdb's table is partial and in-frame only. The sample holds about 280,000 clones; 14% to 15% are singletons and the top ten take more than 0.015%. Study-wide results and limits: TCRB CDR3s were moderately but significantly shorter in Type 1 diabetes patients in all four CD4+ subsets.

No antigen has been assigned to these receptors. Source material: naive CD4+ T cells from blood. The receptors here all came from a young man with type 1 diabetes.

This clone was detected only a few times. This chain joins TRBV28 and TRBJ2-5; the D is unclear. In germline, CDR1 is MDHEN, CDR2 SYDVKM. The CDR3 is made up of 14 amino acids. V dropped 2 bases and J dropped 4 bases, with 11 bases sitting between them. The chain's CDR3 is CASSLGGLAETQYF. The CDR3 DNA reads as TGTGCCAGCAGTTTAGGCGGCCTGGCAGAGACCCAGTACTTC.

The chain joins TRBV4-1 to TRBJ2-5; D not resolved. CDR1 is MGHRA and CDR2 is YSYEKL in the germline V gene. This CDR3 is 15 amino acids long. The V end lost 0 bases, the J end lost 5 bases, and 13 bases lay between the germline ends. The CDR3 DNA reads as TGCGCCAGCAGCCAAGACGTCCGGGTAACGGAGACCCAGTACTTC. This sequence encodes CASSQDVRVTETQYF.